This T cell receptor (beta chain) was identified in a study of PD-1 and CTLA-4 blockade in melanoma. Assay: immunoSEQ multiplex PCR; the TCRdb copy retains only in-frame clones and omits some. The table shows around 16,000 clones, with about 73% occurring only once. This CDR3 is built from 13 residues. V gave up 3 bases and J gave up 7 bases; unmatched junction bases: 1. This TCR derives from a human donor with melanoma. J is TRBJ2-1 and V is TRBV12-3 or TRBV12-4, with 9 positions matching TRBD2. The starting material was CD8+ T cells from peripheral blood, obtained from a patient given anti-PD-1 treatment. The CDR3 reads CASSFSGSNEQFF. The DNA of the CDR3 is TGTGCCAGCAGTTTTAGCGGGAGTAATGAGCAGTTCTTC.